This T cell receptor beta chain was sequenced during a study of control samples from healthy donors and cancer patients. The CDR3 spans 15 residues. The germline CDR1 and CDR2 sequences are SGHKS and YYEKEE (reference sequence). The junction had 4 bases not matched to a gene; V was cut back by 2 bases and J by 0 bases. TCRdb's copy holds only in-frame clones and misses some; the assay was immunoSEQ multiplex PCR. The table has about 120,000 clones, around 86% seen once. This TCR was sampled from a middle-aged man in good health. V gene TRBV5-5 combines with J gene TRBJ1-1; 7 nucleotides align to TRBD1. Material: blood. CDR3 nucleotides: TGTGCCAGCAGCTTAACAGGGGTGGTGAACACTGAAGCTTTCTTT. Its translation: CASSLTGVVNTEAFF.